The sample holds a few counts of the clone carrying this TCR beta chain. The sample is drawn from a study of cytomegalovirus exposure and HLA in healthy donors. The PCR made use of 60 Vbeta and 13 Jbeta primers. This table comes from immunoSEQ multiplex PCR, and its TCRdb copy is limited to in-frame clones, with some not included. The sample lists about 96,000 clones; approximately 74% were seen once. This CDR3 comprises 14 residues. V lost 4 bases to trimming and J lost 1 base, with 11 bases between them. CDR1 is ENHRY and CDR2 is SYGVKD in the germline V gene. The genes are TRBV10-3 and TRBJ2-7, with TRBD2 as a possible D gene (5 bases). The sample consisted of PBMCs. The sequence was collected from a woman aged 70 to 79 in good health and CMV-seropositive. For the CDR3, the DNA is TGTGCCATCAGTGGACTGAGGGCATCCTACGAGCAGTACTTC. Translation gives CAISGLRASYEQYF.